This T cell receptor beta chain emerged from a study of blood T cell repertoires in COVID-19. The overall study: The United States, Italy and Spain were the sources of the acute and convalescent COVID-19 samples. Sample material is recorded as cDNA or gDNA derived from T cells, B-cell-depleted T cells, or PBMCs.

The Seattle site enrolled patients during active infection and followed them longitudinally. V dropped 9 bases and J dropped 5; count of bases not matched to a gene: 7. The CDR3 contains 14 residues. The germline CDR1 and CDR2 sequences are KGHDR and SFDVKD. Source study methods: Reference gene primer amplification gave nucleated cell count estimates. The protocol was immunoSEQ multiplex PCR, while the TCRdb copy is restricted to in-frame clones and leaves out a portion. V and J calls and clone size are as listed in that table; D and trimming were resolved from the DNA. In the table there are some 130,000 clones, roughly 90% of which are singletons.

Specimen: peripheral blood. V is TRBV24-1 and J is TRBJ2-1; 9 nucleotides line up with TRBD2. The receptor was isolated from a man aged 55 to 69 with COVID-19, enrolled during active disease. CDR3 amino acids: CATGSGGTNNEQFF. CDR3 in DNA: TGTGCCACCGGAAGCGGGGGGACCAACAATGAGCAGTTCTTC.